Listed below are T cell receptor beta chains from one sample, sequenced in a study of identical twins. TCRdb re-derived calls from the 5' RACE reads in MiXCR, one entry per CDR3 protein. The data hold about 190,000 distinct CDR3 sequences, with approximately 15% observed a single time. These data were also reused for a study on T cells expressing NK-cell markers.

Sequenced: CD8+ T cells sorted from blood. The receptors stem from a woman between 18 and 29 years old in good health. Each CDR3 is given with its conserved first and last residue. A D gene is named only where the DNA matches it firmly.

TRBV3-1 TRBD2 CASSPGLISGELFF
TRBV11-2 - CASSLTWEQFF
TRBV27 - CASSPPGMSGDEQFF
TRBV7-9 TRBD2 CASSSERTSGANEQFF
TRBV20-1 - CSAPKRGATEAFF
TRBV20-1 - CSAQTYEQYF
TRBV12-3/TRBV12-4 TRBD1 CASSLAGQGFGNEQFF
TRBV5-6 - CASSNLRDKGETQYF
TRBV27 TRBD1 CASSLAARGPRETQYF
TRBV6-5 TRBD1 CASSYTRGQGGEQFF
TRBV20-1 TRBD2 CSGVVGAGNPYNEQFF
TRBV7-9 - CASSFDFLNTGELFF
TRBV7-9 - CASSSSRSDFNYNEQFF
TRBV4-2 - CASSDTGRNKGSYNEQFF
TRBV28 - CASSLERGTQYF
TRBV27 TRBD1 CASRTTGGFDEQYF